This is a list of T cell receptor beta chains from one sample in a study of regulatory T cells in long-lasting Graves disease. TCRdb re-called the multiplex PCR reads with MiXCR, one entry per CDR3 protein. The repertoire has 370,000 or so distinct CDR3 sequences, roughly 15% of them found once; the top ten carry 20% to 25%. Another study also made use of these data, one on T cells in Graves' hyperthyroidism and ophthalmopathy.

Specimen: peripheral blood mononuclear cells (PBMCs), collected at new diagnosis, from a patient treated with antithyroid drugs. The receptors derive from a woman aged 18-29 years with Graves disease. Both conserved end residues are part of each CDR3. A D gene is named only where the DNA matches it firmly. Rows give clone size only sometimes, using once, few, many, or a class for an expanded clone.

clone size,J gene,CDR3 length,D gene,V gene,CDR3 DNA,CDR3 protein
many,TRBJ1-1,15,NA,TRBV3-1,TGTGCCAGCAGCCCCCAGGGCCTAGGGGACACTGAAGCTTTCTTT,CASSPQGLGDTEAFF
NA,TRBJ2-7,14,NA,TRBV11-2,TGTGCCAGCAGCGTAGATCTGGAAACGTACGAGCAGTACTTC,CASSVDLETYEQYF
few,TRBJ1-5,14,NA,TRBV6-5,TGTGCCAGCAGTTCCGGACCGATCAATCAGCCCCAGCATTTT,CASSSGPINQPQHF
few,TRBJ2-3,16,TRBD2,TRBV10-3,TGTGCCATCAGTGAGTCTCGGGGGGGGGCCACAGATACGCAGTATTTT,CAISESRGGATDTQYF
many,TRBJ1-4,15,NA,TRBV11-2,TGTGCCAGCAGCAAAAACACAGGGTCTAATGAAAAACTGTTTTTT,CASSKNTGSNEKLFF
NA,TRBJ1-4,14,TRBD1,TRBV27,TGTGCCAGCAGTCCAGGGGGGACAGCAGAAAAACTGTTTTTT,CASSPGGTAEKLFF
few,TRBJ2-1,15,TRBD1,TRBV13,TGTGCCAGCAGCTATAGAGGGGGCCCCTACAATGAGCAGTTCTTC,CASSYRGGPYNEQFF
few,TRBJ2-2,19,TRBD2,TRBV5-6,TGTGCCAGCAGCCGAACAACTAGCGGGAGGCTCGCAAACACCGGGGAGCTGTTTTTT,CASSRTTSGRLANTGELFF
many,TRBJ2-3,14,NA,TRBV11-2,TGTGCCAGCAGCCCACGAGGGCCCACAGATACGCAGTATTTT,CASSPRGPTDTQYF
NA,TRBJ2-6,17,TRBD2,TRBV19,TGTGCCAGTAGTAAAGCCGGGGGGTACTCTGGGGCCAACGTCCTGACTTTC,CASSKAGGYSGANVLTF
many,TRBJ2-2,19,TRBD2,TRBV2,TGTGCCAGCAGCAAGTTCTTCGGTAGGGCCCAGCGGGGGACCGGGGAGCTGTTTTTT,CASSKFFGRAQRGTGELFF
many,TRBJ1-3,14,NA,TRBV3-1,TGTGCCAGCAGCCTCGGGGCACCTGGAAACACCATATATTTT,CASSLGAPGNTIYF
many,TRBJ2-5,13,NA,TRBV2,TGTGCCAGCAGTGAGTCACTGCAAGAGACCCAGTACTTC,CASSESLQETQYF
many,TRBJ2-7,13,NA,TRBV11-2,TGTGCCAGCAGCCTTTCGGGGGCCTACGAGCAGTACTTC,CASSLSGAYEQYF
NA,TRBJ2-7,13,NA,TRBV19,TGTGCCAGTAGTATCGGGCGGCTCTACGAGCAGTACTTC,CASSIGRLYEQYF
few,TRBJ1-5,16,TRBD1,TRBV28,TGTGCCAGCACCCGGCAGGGGGGGTTTAGCAATCAGCCCCAGCATTTT,CASTRQGGFSNQPQHF
NA,TRBJ2-1,16,TRBD1,TRBV4-1,TGCGCCAGCAGCCAAATCCCGACAGGGGGGGGGTATGAGCAGTTCTTC,CASSQIPTGGGYEQFF
few,TRBJ1-3,13,NA,TRBV15,TGTGCCACCAGCAGAGATTTCTACCGAATAAGGCATTTT,CATSRDFYRIRHF
NA,TRBJ2-7,14,TRBD2,TRBV29-1,TGCAGCGCCAAAACTAGCGGGAGCTCTTACGAGCAGTACTTC,CSAKTSGSSYEQYF
many,TRBJ2-7,15,TRBD1,TRBV5-1,TGCGCCAGCCACCCGGGACAGGTCGTGACCTACGAGCAGTACTTC,CASHPGQVVTYEQYF
many,TRBJ1-5,14,NA,TRBV20-1,TGCAGTGCAATCGTCGGGACGAGCAATCAGCCCCAGCATTTT,CSAIVGTSNQPQHF
many,TRBJ2-2,14,TRBD1,TRBV20-1,TGCAGTGCCGGACGGACAGGGGGCACCGGGGAGCTGTTTTTT,CSAGRTGGTGELFF
many,TRBJ2-1,15,TRBD2,TRBV28,TGTGCCAGCAGTTGGGGCGGGAGTCTCTACAATGAGCAGTTCTTC,CASSWGGSLYNEQFF
NA,TRBJ2-3,17,TRBD2,TRBV14,TGTGCCAGCAGCGGGACCTTTAGCGGGACTAGCACAGATACGCAGTATTTT,CASSGTFSGTSTDTQYF
many,TRBJ2-3,15,TRBD2,TRBV30,TGTGCCTGGAGAATGACTAGCGGAAGGTCAGATACGCAGTATTTT,CAWRMTSGRSDTQYF
NA,TRBJ2-1,14,TRBD2,TRBV11-1,TGTGCCAGCAGCCCTAGCGGGAGTTCTAATGAGCAGTTCTTC,CASSPSGSSNEQFF
many,TRBJ2-5,15,TRBD2,TRBV15,TGTGCCACCAGCAGAACGAGCGGGAACCAAGAGACCCAGTACTTC,CATSRTSGNQETQYF
many,TRBJ1-5,15,NA,TRBV20-1,TGCAGTGCCATGGGTTGGACAGCCTTCAATCAGCCCCAGCATTTT,CSAMGWTAFNQPQHF
many,TRBJ1-1,14,TRBD1,TRBV12-3/TRBV12-4,TGTGCCAGCAGCCCTGGACAGGGGCTCGGGAAAGCTTTCTTT,CASSPGQGLGKAFF
many,TRBJ2-1,13,TRBD1,TRBV28,TGTGCCAGCAGGCGACAGGGGGCGAGTGAGCAGTTCTTC,CASRRQGASEQFF
NA,TRBJ2-7,15,NA,TRBV9,TGTGCCAGCAGCTCAATGAGGGACGGAAGGGGCGAGCAGTACTTC,CASSSMRDGRGEQYF
many,TRBJ2-5,15,NA,TRBV3-1,TGTGCCAGCAGCCATCCCTCGAGGGGGGCAGAGACCCAGTACTTC,CASSHPSRGAETQYF
NA,TRBJ1-5,16,NA,TRBV2,TGTGCCAGCAGTAAAAACCTAGGAGGGGCGCATCAGCCCCAGCATTTT,CASSKNLGGAHQPQHF
many,TRBJ1-2,15,NA,TRBV12-3/TRBV12-4,TGTGCCAGCAGTCCACGGAAACCCGGGACGGGAGGCTACACCTTC,CASSPRKPGTGGYTF